The 20 T cell receptor beta chains listed next were all sequenced from one sample in a study of spatial heterogeneity in lung cancer. Sample time point: sample taken at primary tumor resection. In each case, whole RNA from tumor, nontumor lung or frozen PBMC was sequenced unsorted. MiXCR, applied by TCRdb to the 5' RACE reads, yields one record per CDR3 protein. The profile shows about 17,000 distinct CDR3 sequences, about 21% of them singletons. Sequencing used PBMCs, obtained at surgery. These receptors came from a female donor with early-stage non-small cell lung cancer.

The CDR3, as DNA: TGTGCCAGCCCCCTAGCGGGAGGGAACTACTCCTACAATGAGCAGTTCTTC. It specifies CASPLAGGNYSYNEQFF. V gene TRBV27 combines with J gene TRBJ2-1; TRBD2 matches at 12 bases. V lost 8 bases to trimming and J lost 0 bases; unmatched junction nucleotides: 8. This CDR3 spans 17 amino acids. CDR1 is MNHEY, CDR2 SMNVEV, per germline (reference sequence).

This chain connects TRBV10-3 to TRBJ1-2, with D uncertain. CDR1 is ENHRY and CDR2 is SYGVKD in the germline V gene. The CDR3 loop spans 14 amino acids. The germline V and J ends were trimmed by 0 bases and 0 bases, with 5 bases remaining between them. The CDR3, as DNA: TGTGCCATCAGTGAGTCGGGCACTAACTATGGCTACACCTTC. Its translation: CAISESGTNYGYTF.

This clonotype was detected ten times or more. The V and J genes are TRBV9 and TRBJ1-1; weak D call: TRBD1 (5 bases). Trimming left V 0 bases short and J 2 bases short, with 8 bases between. Looked up from germline, CDR1 is SGDLS and CDR2 is YYNGEE. The CDR3 covers 14 residues. CDR3 sequence (DNA): TGTGCCAGCAGCGTAGGAGACAGAAACACTGAAGCTTTCTTT. This encodes CASSVGDRNTEAFF. Full variable domain (remainder filled in from reference TRBV9 and TRBJ1-1): DSGVTQTPKHLITATGQRVTLRCSPRSGDLSVYWYQQSLDQGLQFLIQYYNGEERAKGNILERFSAQQFPDLHSELNLSSLELGDSALYFCASSVGDRNTEAFFGQGTRLTVV.

In its sample, this clonotype was seen many times. The chain uses TRBV7-2 and TRBJ2-5; TRBD2 agrees at 7 bases. J gave up 5 bases and V 5 bases, and 5 bases lay outside the gene matches. From germline, CDR1 is SGHTA and CDR2 FQGNSA. The CDR3 is made up of 13 amino acids. Written as DNA, the CDR3 is TGTGCCAGCAGCCTTGGGACTAAGGAGACCCAGTACTTC. It encodes CASSLGTKETQYF.

By share, this clonotype counts as medium-sized (0.01 to 0.1%). V gene TRBV9 combines with J gene TRBJ2-7, with D maybe TRBD1 (6 bases). The V end lost 3 bases, the J end lost 0 bases, and 19 bases lay between the germline ends. CDR1 and CDR2 (germline): SGDLS, YYNGEE. CDR3 length equals 17 residues. CDR3 nucleotides: TGTGCCAGCAGCGCCAGCCGGGACATAATCTCCTCCTACGAGCAGTACTTC. This encodes CASSASRDIISSYEQYF.

This clonotype appeared many times. V usage is TRBV7-3 and J usage is TRBJ1-1; 10 bases line up with TRBD1. Germline lookup yields CDR1 SGHTA and CDR2 FQGTGA. J was trimmed by 5 bases and V by 1 base; bases with no gene match: 4. The CDR3 length is 15 residues. DNA of the CDR3: TGTGCCAGCAGCTTAAAAGGGACAGGGGATACTGAAGCTTTCTTT. As protein: CASSLKGTGDTEAFF.

This clonotype was counted at least ten times. The chain is built from TRBV6-5 and TRBJ2-5, with 12 positions matching TRBD2. CDR3 length: 15 residues. Per germline, CDR1 MNHEY and CDR2 SVGAGI. With 9 bases clipped from V and 4 bases from J, the junction kept 9 bases outside the gene matches. The CDR3: CASGRLAGEGETQYF. CDR3 in DNA: TGTGCCAGTGGAAGACTAGCGGGAGAGGGAGAGACCCAGTACTTC.

This clonotype was counted ten times or more. The V gene is TRBV29-1, the J gene TRBJ1-1, with TRBD1 as a possible D gene (6 bases). V was clipped by 7 bases and J by 5 bases, with 14 bases between them. The V gene's germline CDR1 is SQVTM and CDR2 ANQGSEA. The CDR3 has 12 amino acids. DNA for the CDR3: TGCAGCGCTGAGAGGGGGGTGACTGAAGCTTTCTTT. Residues: CSAERGVTEAFF. The variable domain in full, completed from reference TRBV29-1 and TRBJ1-1, reads SAVISQKPSRDICQRGTSLTIQCQVDSQVTMMFWYRQQPGQSLTLIATANQGSEATYESGFVIDKFPISRPNLTFSTLTVSNMSPEDSSIYLCSAERGVTEAFFGQGTRLTVV.

The sample holds many counts of this clonotype. The chain carries TRBV3-1 and TRBJ2-3; TRBD2 aligns across 11 bases. The V gene end was trimmed by 4 bases and the J gene end by 5 bases; junction bases not matched to a gene: 11. The CDR3 is made up of 17 amino acids. CDR1 and CDR2 from the germline V gene are LGHDT and YNNKEL (reference sequence). CDR3 sequence reads: CASSPHPPGLAEDTQYF. The CDR3 bases are TGTGCCAGCAGCCCTCACCCCCCGGGACTAGCGGAAGATACGCAGTATTTT.

The chain couples TRBV20-1 to TRBJ2-3; D is perhaps TRBD1 (5 bases). The CDR3 length is 17 residues. Germline loops: CDR1 DFQATT, CDR2 SNEGSKA (reference sequence). V was shortened by 6 bases and J by 6 bases, with 28 bases between the two germline ends. The CDR3 region has the DNA TGCAGTGCGGATCTTTGGGGCCCTAGGGGAATGAAGGATACGCAGTATTTT. Its translation is CSADLWGPRGMKDTQYF.

This clonotype came up a few times. The CDR3 DNA sequence: TGCGCCAGCAGCCCCGGGGTTGGGGACGACTCCTACGAGCAGTACTTC. This codes for CASSPGVGDDSYEQYF. The genes are TRBV4-3 and TRBJ2-7, with D perhaps matching TRBD1 or TRBD2 (5 bases each). The V and J ends lost 4 bases and 0 bases respectively, with 16 bases between them. Germline values: CDR1 LGHNA, CDR2 YSLEER. The CDR3 extends over 16 amino acids.

This clonotype was recorded many times. V usage is TRBV7-9 and J usage is TRBJ2-7; TRBD1 is a possible D gene (6 bases). The CDR3 runs to 15 residues. V gave up 7 bases and J gave up 1 base, with 17 bases separating them. Germline V gene sequence: CDR1 SEHNR, CDR2 FQNEAQ (reference sequence). As DNA, the CDR3 is TGTGCCAGCACTACTAGACAGGCCTTATCCTACGAGCAGTACTTC. Residues: CASTTRQALSYEQYF.

V is TRBV7-2 and J is TRBJ2-3; D gene ambiguous. V gave up 0 bases and J gave up 5 bases, with 12 bases separating them. This CDR3 contains 15 residues. Per the germline V gene, CDR1 is SGHTA and CDR2 is FQGNSA. This CDR3 is CASSLAMSVGDTQYF. In nucleotides, the CDR3 is TGTGCCAGCAGCTTAGCCATGAGCGTAGGAGATACGCAGTATTTT.

The chain couples TRBV10-3 to TRBJ2-5; D call uncertain. Trimming took off 1 base at V and 3 bases at J, with 9 bases between the two ends. Germline CDR1 is ENHRY and CDR2 is SYGVKD. The CDR3 extends over 14 amino acids. CDR3 in DNA: TGTGCCATCAGTGAGTGGTCAGGAGAAGAGACCCAGTACTTC. It yields the protein CAISEWSGEETQYF.

This clonotype was detected ten times or more. The chain employs TRBV5-4 and TRBJ2-2; D possibly corresponds to TRBD1 (6 bases). This CDR3 comprises 14 residues. CDR1 is SGHNT, CDR2 YYREEE, per germline (reference sequence). V was trimmed by 0 bases and J by 3 bases, leaving 6 bases between them. CDR3 bases: TGTGCCAGCAGCTTGGGACAGGACACCGGGGAGCTGTTTTTT. This gives the protein CASSLGQDTGELFF.

Ten or more counts support this clonotype. The V gene is TRBV29-1, the J gene TRBJ2-3, with 9 bases fitting TRBD1. The CDR3 is 12 amino acids. Losses at the gene ends were 7 bases for V and 5 bases for J; bases not matched to a gene: 4. Germline-derived CDR1 and CDR2 are SQVTM and ANQGSEA. CDR3 bases: TGCAGCGCCACGGACAGGGGAGATACGCAGTATTTT. Translating gives CSATDRGDTQYF.

This clonotype was seen repeatedly, ten times or more. The V and J genes are TRBV3-1 and TRBJ2-3, with D tentatively TRBD2 (6 bases). Germline assignment: CDR1 LGHDT and CDR2 YNNKEL (reference sequence). V lost 1 base, J lost 2 bases, and 16 bases lay in between. The CDR3 has 17 residues. CDR3 DNA: TGTGCCAGCAGCCAAGTTGAGGAGGGAGTATACACAGATACGCAGTATTTT. This codes for CASSQVEEGVYTDTQYF.

This clonotype has ten or more counts. V usage is TRBV7-2 and J usage is TRBJ1-3; the D is unclear. CDR3 length: 13 residues. The ends were cut back, 4 bases at V and 4 bases at J, with 8 bases in the middle. Germline values: CDR1 SGHTA, CDR2 FQGNSA. The CDR3 bases are TGTGCCAGCAGCTCGCGCAGGGGAAACACCATATATTTT. Protein sequence: CASSSRRGNTIYF. Full variable domain (rest looked up from reference TRBV7-2 and TRBJ1-3): GAGVSQSPSNKVTEKGKDVELRCDPISGHTALYWYRQSLGQGLEFLIYFQGNSAPDKSGLPSDRFSAERTGGSVSTLTIQRTQQEDSAVYLCASSSRRGNTIYFGEGSWLTVV.

The V and J genes are TRBV19 and TRBJ1-2; 7 bases agree with TRBD1. CDR1 is LNHDA, CDR2 SQIVND, per germline (reference sequence). Trimming took 8 bases from V and 8 from J; bases not matched to a gene: 5. The CDR3 has 11 residues. The CDR3 DNA follows: TGTGCCAGTGGTCGACAGGGAGGCTACACCTTC. Encoded protein: CASGRQGGYTF.

This clonotype occurred a few times. A much larger clone differs by one base, so this may be a read error. This chain uses TRBV7-2 with TRBJ1-2; D uncertain. The CDR3 is 15 residues long. Germline CDR1 SGHTA, CDR2 FQGNSA. The CDR3 loop is CVSSLTTLPNYGYTF. The CDR3 nucleotides read TGTGTCAGCAGCTTAACTACACTACCCAACTATGGCTACACCTTC.